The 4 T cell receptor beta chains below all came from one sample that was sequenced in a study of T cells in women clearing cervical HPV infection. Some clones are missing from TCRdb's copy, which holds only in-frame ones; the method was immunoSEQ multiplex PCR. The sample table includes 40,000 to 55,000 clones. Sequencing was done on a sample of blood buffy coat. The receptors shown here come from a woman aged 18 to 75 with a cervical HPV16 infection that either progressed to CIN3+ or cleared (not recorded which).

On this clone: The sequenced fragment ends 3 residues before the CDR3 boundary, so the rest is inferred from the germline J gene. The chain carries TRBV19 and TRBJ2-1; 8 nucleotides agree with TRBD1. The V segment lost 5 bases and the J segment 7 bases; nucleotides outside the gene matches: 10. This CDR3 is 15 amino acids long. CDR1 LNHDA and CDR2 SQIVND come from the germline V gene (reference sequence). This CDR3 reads CASSSDRGEGNEQFF. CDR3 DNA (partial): TGTGCCAGTAGTTCCGACAGGGGCGAGGGGAATGAG. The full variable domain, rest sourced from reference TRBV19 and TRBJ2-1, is DGGITQSPKYLFRKEGQNVTLSCEQNLNHDAMYWYRQDPGQGLRLIYYSQIVNDFQKGDIAEGYSVSREKKESFPLTVTSAQKNPTAFYLCASSSDRGEGNEQFFGPGTRLTVL.

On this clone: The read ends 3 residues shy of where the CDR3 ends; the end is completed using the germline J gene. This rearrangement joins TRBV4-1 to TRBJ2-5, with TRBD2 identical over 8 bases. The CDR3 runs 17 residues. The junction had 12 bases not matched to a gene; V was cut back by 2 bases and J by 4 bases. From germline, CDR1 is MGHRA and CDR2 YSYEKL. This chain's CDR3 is CASSQTDGGAVAETQYF. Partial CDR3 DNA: TGCGCCAGCAGCCAAACGGACGGGGGGGCCGTGGCAGAGACC.

Incomplete CDR3 DNA: TGTGCCATCGCTCCGGGGGGCAACACTGAA. Its translation: CAIAPGGNTE. The full CDR3 sequence reads CAIAPGGNTEAFF. This rearrangement joins TRBV10-3 to TRBJ1-1, with D possibly being TRBD1 (6 bases). The read finishes 3 residues shy of the CDR3 end, and the germline J gene is used to complete it. Trimming took 8 bases from V and 2 from J, leaving 12 bases between them. Germline values: CDR1 ENHRY, CDR2 SYGVKD. This CDR3 has 13 residues.

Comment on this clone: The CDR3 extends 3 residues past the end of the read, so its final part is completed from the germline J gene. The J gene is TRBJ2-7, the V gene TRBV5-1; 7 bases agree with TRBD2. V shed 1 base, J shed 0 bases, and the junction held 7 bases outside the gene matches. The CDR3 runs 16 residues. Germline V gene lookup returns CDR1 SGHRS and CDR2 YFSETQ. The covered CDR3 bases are TGCGCCAGCAGCTTGTCAGGCCTAGCGGTCTCCTACGAG. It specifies CASSLSGLAVSYE. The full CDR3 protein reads CASSLSGLAVSYEQYF. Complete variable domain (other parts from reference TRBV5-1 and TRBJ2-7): KAGVTQTPRYLIKTRGQQVTLSCSPISGHRSVSWYQQTPGQGLQFLFEYFSETQRNKGNFPGRFSGRQFSNSRSEMNVSTLELGDSALYLCASSLSGLAVSYEQYFGPGTRLTVT.